One sample yielded the 23 T cell receptor beta chains listed below, sequenced in a study of CXCR3-negative and CXCR3-positive naive CD8 T cells. The libraries of TRB cDNA were prepared using 5' RACE with UMI labels. From its re-call of the 5' RACE reads, TCRdb lists each CDR3 protein once, without DNA. The sample includes under 85,000 distinct CDR3 sequences. Their cognate antigens are unknown. Study conclusions and caveats: Naive CXCR3-positive cells had TRB CDR3s more hydrophobic than those of CXCR3-negative naive cells.

Material: naive CXCR3+ CD8+ T cells from blood. Described subset: CD45RO-CCR7+CD27+CD95- naive CD8+ T cells expressing CXCR3 (TNR3+). These receptors were obtained from a human donor in good health. Some clones in this sample may be carry-over from other donors' samples.

V usage is TRBV7-9 and J usage is TRBJ2-4; TCRdb reports TRBD2, a call that lacks DNA to check it against. Germline CDR1 reads SEHNR; CDR2 reads FQNEAQ (reference sequence). The CDR3 length is 16 residues. CDR3 loop: CASSSTRGKHKNIQYF.

The CDR3 here is CASSDTDTQYF. The chain links TRBV9 to TRBJ2-3. Looked up from germline, CDR1 is SGDLS and CDR2 is YYNGEE. The CDR3 covers 11 residues.

The V call is TRBV29-1, the J call TRBJ2-3. CDR1 and CDR2 from the germline V gene are SQVTM and ANQGSEA. CDR3 length: 12 amino acids. CDR3 sequence reads: CSRTDFTDTQYF.

The V gene is TRBV12-3 or TRBV12-4, the J gene TRBJ2-1. CDR3 size: 14 residues. Here the CDR3 reads CASSLGRALNEQFF.

The CDR3: CASSFAVGTGGYSNQPQHF. The rearrangement uses TRBV7-9 and TRBJ1-5; as DNA is missing, the TRBD1 call by TCRdb cannot be tested. Germline V CDR1 and CDR2: SEHNR, FQNEAQ (reference sequence). The CDR3 extends over 19 amino acids.

The CDR3 spells CASMRGASNEQFF. The chain carries TRBV3-1 and TRBJ2-1; TCRdb reports TRBD2, a call that lacks DNA to check it against. Germline V gene data show CDR1 as LGHDT and CDR2 as YNNKEL (reference sequence). The CDR3 loop spans 13 amino acids.

The V gene is TRBV29-1, the J gene TRBJ2-2. Germline CDR1 and CDR2: SQVTM and ANQGSEA. The CDR3 runs to 12 residues. CDR3 loop: CSVLLEAGELFF.

The gene calls are TRBV3-1 and TRBJ2-7; as DNA is missing, the TRBD1 call by TCRdb cannot be tested. Germline V gene lookup returns CDR1 LGHDT and CDR2 YNNKEL (reference sequence). This CDR3 has 16 residues. CDR3 sequence reads: CASSPLAGHLFYEQYF.

The V and J genes are TRBV2 and TRBJ2-1. Germline V gene lookup returns CDR1 SNHLY and CDR2 FYNNEI. The CDR3 sequence is 14 residues long. The CDR3 spells CASSGVSSYNEQFF. The variable domain in full, completed from reference TRBV2 and TRBJ2-1, reads EPEVTQTPSHQVTQMGQEVILRCVPISNHLYFYWYRQILGQKVEFLVSFYNNEISEKSEIFDDQFSVERPDGSNFTLKIRSTKLEDSAMYFCASSGVSSYNEQFFGPGTRLTVL.

The chain joins TRBV20-1 to TRBJ2-1; the TCRdb D gene call, TRBD1, has no DNA to confirm it. This CDR3 is 15 amino acids long. Looked up from germline, CDR1 is DFQATT and CDR2 is SNEGSKA (reference sequence). This CDR3 is CSARGDSYSYNEQFF.

The rearrangement joins TRBV30 to TRBJ2-3; TCRdb proposes TRBD1, but this gene call is untestable without DNA. Germline loops: CDR1 GTSNPN, CDR2 SVGIG (reference sequence). The CDR3 length is 14 residues. CDR3 protein: CAWTPGASPDTQYF.

This rearrangement joins TRBV7-2 to TRBJ2-7; TCRdb selects TRBD2, and the lack of DNA leaves this call unchecked. This CDR3 has 15 amino acids. Germline V gene sequence: CDR1 SGHTA, CDR2 FQGNSA. The CDR3 loop reads CASNNPGGIRHEQYF.

The chain has TRBV4-3 and TRBJ2-3; TCRdb proposes TRBD2, but this gene call is untestable without DNA. CDR3 length equals 16 residues. CDR1 is LGHNA, CDR2 YSLEER, per germline. The CDR3 sequence is CASSQGASGGADTQYF.

The genes are TRBV7-3 and TRBJ2-6. The CDR3 loop spans 15 amino acids. Germline CDR1 is SGHTA and CDR2 is FQGTGA. The CDR3 is CASSDLDSGANVLTF.

This chain joins TRBV7-8 and TRBJ2-5; no DNA is available, so the TRBD1 call from TCRdb remains unchecked. CDR3 size: 15 residues. Germline V CDR1 and CDR2: SGHVS, FQNEAQ. This CDR3 reads CASSPNRGLQETQYF.

The chain uses TRBV12-2 and TRBJ1-1; TCRdb selects TRBD1, and the lack of DNA leaves this call unchecked. TRBV12-2 is a documented pseudogene. The CDR3 covers 21 residues. This CDR3 is CASRASGDRVGDGDPDTEAFF.

The chain recombines TRBV29-1 with TRBJ2-4. There are 12 residues in the CDR3. Per germline, CDR1 SQVTM and CDR2 ANQGSEA. The CDR3 loop reads CSVEGSQNIQYF.

CDR3 region: CASTLWGYTDTQYF. The rearrangement uses TRBV7-8 and TRBJ2-3; TCRdb gives TRBD1 as the D gene, but with no DNA this cannot be confirmed. The CDR3 totals 14 residues. In germline, CDR1 is SGHVS, CDR2 FQNEAQ.

The genes are TRBV28 and TRBJ2-5; the D call from TCRdb, TRBD2, cannot be confirmed without DNA. Germline V gene data show CDR1 as MDHEN and CDR2 as SYDVKM. This CDR3 spans 16 amino acids. The chain's CDR3 is CASSSRGAESQETQYF.

The genes are TRBV27 and TRBJ2-1. The germline CDR1 and CDR2 sequences are MNHEY and SMNVEV (reference sequence). This CDR3 has 13 amino acids. CDR3 residues: CASSFFLGYEQFF.

V is TRBV6-2 or TRBV6-3 and J is TRBJ1-1; TCRdb designates TRBD1, a call that cannot be tested without DNA. Germline lookup yields CDR1 MNHEY and CDR2 SVGEGT. The CDR3 is 14 amino acids. This chain's CDR3 is CASSPYDWDSEAFF.

The gene calls are TRBV27 and TRBJ1-1; TCRdb picks TRBD1, but there is no DNA to check that call. The CDR3 has 11 residues. Germline V gene lookup returns CDR1 MNHEY and CDR2 SMNVEV (reference sequence). This CDR3 reads CARTPTGKAFF.

The chain couples TRBV7-8 to TRBJ2-3; TCRdb outputs TRBD2, but without DNA this stays unchecked. Looked up from germline, CDR1 is SGHVS and CDR2 is FQNEAQ. The CDR3 is 18 amino acids. The CDR3 spells CASSSTLLAGGPEDTQYF.